This T cell receptor (beta chain) was documented in a study of response to subunit inactivated influenza vaccine. General study findings and limits: It was the authors' suggestion that each seasonal influenza vaccination recruits few new T cells.

Remarks on this clonotype: Its antigen is undetermined.

MiXCR was run by TCRdb on the RT-PCR reads, yielding one entry per CDR3 protein. The table lists around 710,000 distinct CDR3 sequences, about 14% of them singletons. The germline V and J ends were trimmed by 6 bases and 4 bases, with 12 bases remaining between them. CDR1 and CDR2 (germline): DFQATT, SNEGSKA (reference sequence). The CDR3 is made up of 12 amino acids. This sequence joins TRBV20-1 and TRBJ1-1, with a weak D call TRBD1 (5 bases). The sequenced sample was PBMCs from blood, obtained approximately 15 days before vaccination. The source of this sequence is a man in his fifties or sixties who received an inactivated influenza vaccine. The CDR3 nucleotides are TGCAGTGCCCAGTCAGGGTCCACTGAAGCTTTCTTT. Its translation is CSAQSGSTEAFF.